The rows below give T cell receptor beta chains drawn from one sample of a study of control samples from healthy donors and cancer patients. Some clones are missing from TCRdb's copy, which holds only in-frame ones; the method was immunoSEQ multiplex PCR. Of around 85,000 clones listed, around 94% are singletons. Sample: blood. The source is a young woman in good health. CDR3s include the opening cysteine and the closing phenylalanine or tryptophan. D genes are given only for firm matches. Size is stated for part of the rows, as once, few or many counts, or as a class when the clone is expanded.

V	D	size	J	DNA	CDR3
TRBV19	.	.	TRBJ1-1	TGTGCAGTAAGGGCGGGGAACACTGAAGCTTTCTTT	CAVRAGNTEAFF
TRBV4-1	TRBD2	.	TRBJ2-3	TGCGCCAGCAGCCAAGATGAGGGTAGCGGGAGTAGGAGGCAGTATTTT	CASSQDEGSGSRRQYF
TRBV5-1	TRBD1	once	TRBJ1-4	TGCGCCAGCAGCATACAGACAGGGGGGGTGGAAAAACTGTTTTTT	CASSIQTGGVEKLFF
TRBV27	.	.	TRBJ1-1	TGTGCCAGCGCAAATTTGTGGTACACTGAAGCTTTCTTT	CASANLWYTEAFF
TRBV5-4	TRBD1	once	TRBJ1-1	TGTGCCAGCAGCACCAGGGGGCGCGACACTGAAGCTTTCTTT	CASSTRGRDTEAFF
TRBV11-2	TRBD2	once	TRBJ2-1	TGTGCCAGCAGCAAGAGCGGGGGCACCTACAATGAGCAGTTCTTC	CASSKSGGTYNEQFF
TRBV7-8	.	.	TRBJ2-5	TGTGCCAGCAGCTCTGTAGGCACCCAAGAGACCCAGTACTTC	CASSSVGTQETQYF
TRBV5-1	.	few	TRBJ1-6	TGCGCCAGCAGCTTGGCTAATGGTGAATTAGACGATTCACCCCTCCACTTT	CASSLANGELDDSPLHF
TRBV14	TRBD1	.	TRBJ1-4	TGTGCCAGCAGCCGTGACCGGGACAGGGCAGCGGGTAATGAAAAACTGTTTTTT	CASSRDRDRAAGNEKLFF
TRBV12-3/TRBV12-4	.	.	TRBJ2-2	TGTGCCATCCGGGGTAACACCGGGGAGCTGTTTTTT	CAIRGNTGELFF
TRBV3-1/TRBV3-2	.	.	TRBJ2-7	TGTGCCAGCAGCCGAAACTACGAGCAGTACTTC	CASSRNYEQYF
TRBV5-1	.	.	TRBJ1-1	TGCGCCAGCAGCTTGCGGCCTCCAGGTTGGGGGGACACTGAAGCTTTCTTT	CASSLRPPGWGDTEAFF
TRBV11-2	TRBD1	.	TRBJ1-4	TGTGCCAGCAGCCGGACGGGGACAGGCGGGTCCGTGGAGGAAAAACTGTTTTTT	CASSRTGTGGSVEEKLFF
TRBV2	TRBD1	.	TRBJ1-2	TGTGCCAGCAGTGAAAGAGGACAGGGAATCTCTGGCTACACCTTC	CASSERGQGISGYTF
TRBV5-1	TRBD1	.	TRBJ2-7	TGCGCCAGCAGCTTATGGGACAGTACCTACGAGCAGTACTTC	CASSLWDSTYEQYF
TRBV27	.	.	TRBJ2-7	TGTGCCAGCAGTTTGACTCACTCCTACGAGCAGTACTTC	CASSLTHSYEQYF
TRBV3-1/TRBV3-2	TRBD2	.	TRBJ2-5	TGTGCCAGCAAGCTACAATCTAGCGGGGGGGCAGAGACCCAGTACTTC	CASKLQSSGGAETQYF
TRBV5-1	TRBD1	.	TRBJ1-1	TGCGCCAGCGCCTGGGACAGGGTCGGGATGGCTGAAGCTTTCTTT	CASAWDRVGMAEAFF
TRBV11-2	TRBD1	once	TRBJ1-6	TGTGCCAGCAGAGCAGGGGGCCGTAATTCACCCCTCCACTTT	CASRAGGRNSPLHF
TRBV7-8	TRBD1	.	TRBJ2-7	TGTGCCAGCAGCTTAGCGGGGACAGCCCTGGAGCAGCAGTACTTC	CASSLAGTALEQQYF
TRBV11-3	.	.	TRBJ2-7	TGTGCCAGCAGCTTAGAAACAGGCTACGAGCAGTACTTC	CASSLETGYEQYF
TRBV5-1	.	.	TRBJ2-1	TGCGCCAGCAGCTTGGGGCCTACTGGTGGTGAGCAGTTCTTC	CASSLGPTGGEQFF
TRBV7-8	TRBD2	.	TRBJ2-7	TGTGCCAGCAGCAGGACTAGCGGGAGCCACGAGCAGTACTTC	CASSRTSGSHEQYF
TRBV27	.	.	TRBJ2-3	TGTGCCAGCTCACTAGCAGGATGGTCTCTTACGCAGTATTTT	CASSLAGWSLTQYF
TRBV2	TRBD1	.	TRBJ1-2	TGTGCCAGCAGTGTCAGGGACAGCCTAAACTATGGCTACACCTTC	CASSVRDSLNYGYTF
TRBV6-1	.	.	TRBJ1-5	TGTGCCAGCAGTGAAGGGGGTCATCAGCCCCAGCATTTT	CASSEGGHQPQHF
TRBV5-6	.	.	TRBJ1-3	TGTGCCAGCAGCCCTCTGGACCGCCGCTCTGGAAACACCATATATTTT	CASSPLDRRSGNTIYF
TRBV7-2	TRBD1	once	TRBJ2-2	TGTGCCAGCAGTCGCACAGGGGTCGGCGGGGAGCTGTTTTTT	CASSRTGVGGELFF
TRBV27	.	.	TRBJ1-1	TGTGCCAGCAGTTTATCGATCGGGGGGATGAACACTGAAGCTTTCTTT	CASSLSIGGMNTEAFF
TRBV7-9	.	.	TRBJ2-2	TGTGCCAGCAGCTTATACGAGGGCACCGGGGAGCTGTTTTTT	CASSLYEGTGELFF
TRBV5-1	.	.	TRBJ2-1	TGCGCCAGCAGCTTGGTCTTATCGACAGACAATGAGCAGTTCTTC	CASSLVLSTDNEQFF
TRBV19	.	once	TRBJ1-1	TGTGCCAGTAGTCCCAGTGGGGGGCGCACTGAAGCTTTCTTT	CASSPSGGRTEAFF
TRBV19	TRBD1	.	TRBJ1-4	TGTGCCAGTAGTATCCGCCCAGGGGGGGGAAACGAAAAACTGTTTTTT	CASSIRPGGGNEKLFF
TRBV4-2	.	.	TRBJ2-3	TGTGCCAGCAGCCAAGATAGAACAGATACGCAGTATTTT	CASSQDRTDTQYF
TRBV5-1	TRBD2	.	TRBJ2-7	TGCGCCAGCAGCACGGGACTAGCGGGGTACGAGCAGTACTTC	CASSTGLAGYEQYF
TRBV11-2	.	.	TRBJ2-2	TGTGCCAGCAGCCCCCGACTAGACTCCGGGGAGCTGTTTTTT	CASSPRLDSGELFF
TRBV28	TRBD1	.	TRBJ1-6	TGTGCCAGCAGGTCTCCGGGACAGGGTCTCTATAATTCACCCCTCCACTTT	CASRSPGQGLYNSPLHF
TRBV13	.	once	TRBJ1-3	TGTGCCAGCAGCCGAGATGAACCCTCTGGAAACACCATATATTTT	CASSRDEPSGNTIYF